This T cell receptor (beta chain) originates from a study of sequential checkpoint blockade in melanoma (dated by TCRdb to the late 2010s). Notes on the research overall: In a 1:1 randomization, patients received either first-line nivolumab then ipilimumab (arm A) or ipilimumab then nivolumab (arm B). Maintenance nivolumab came after both trial sequences. Study-wide conclusions, independent of this receptor: Validation of the response-prediction model combining TCR metrics and mutation burden is needed in larger, independent patient cohorts.

The treatment or condition label on this specimen signifies: randomized to nivolumab then ipilimumab (arm A) or the reverse (arm B). None of the trial patients had been given prior DNA-damaging chemotherapy. Live CD3+CD8+ cells negative for CD19 and CD56 were sorted from thawed PBMCs on a FACS Aria II flow cytometer. Samples were obtained from patients with melanoma enrolled in CheckMate 064, a randomized, open-label phase II trial of sequential checkpoint blockade. Peripheral blood mononuclear cells were collected by leukapheresis, purified with Ficoll-Paque, and frozen in human serum with approximately 9.4% DMSO. Right after sorting, the blood CD3+CD8+ cells were verified to be >95% pure, and DNA extraction followed. This clone was seen only once. Its antigen specificity is not known. Within one base of it there is no much larger clone, and no base qualities were kept. Looking up the germline V gene (reference sequence) yields CDR1 MNHEY and CDR2 SMNVEV. The CDR3 goes from the cysteine to the phenylalanine over 15 residues. The sequence is cut down to CDR3 DNA, 45 bases in frame from base 1.

The immunoSEQ Assay was used to immunosequence TCRbeta CDR3 regions from genomic DNA. Genomic DNA was amplified by bias-controlled multiplex PCR before high-throughput sequencing. The original methods were these. To quantify the absolute abundance of each unique TCRbeta CDR3 region, the sequences were collapsed and filtered. Clonality, defined as 1 minus Pielou's evenness, was calculated using only productive rearrangements. A previously published method was used to identify clones with significantly greater frequencies in on-treatment samples than in baseline samples. TCRdb retrieved this table from immuneACCESS and kept in-frame rearrangements only. Not all clones are present; in checked studies, unresolved V genes account for under half, and no reason is known for the remainder. From that table come the V and J calls and clone size; the DNA was used to work out D and trimming. This sample comprises about 17,000 clones, approximately 74% of them detected only once. The top ten clones comprise 34% of the sample.

This specimen was CD8+ T cells sorted from blood (inferred from file names), taken from a patient given nivolumab and ipilimumab in sequence. This receptor chain uses TRBV27 and TRBJ2-5; the D region possibly corresponds to TRBD1 (6 bases align). The closer fit of TRBJ2-7 to the DNA end suggests the J call may be wrong. The sequence derives from a human donor with melanoma. Here is the DNA: TGTGCCAGCAGTTTATCCCAGGGGCTGACCTACGAGCAGTACTTC. Translated, this gives CASSLSQGLTYEQYF.